Listed below are T cell receptor beta chains from one sample, sequenced in a study of chemoradiotherapy in HPV16-positive cancers. Profiled with immunoSEQ multiplex PCR; TCRdb holds only in-frame clones, not every one. The sample consists of under 10,000 clones, around nine tenths of them appearing once. Source: blood, taken from a patient who underwent chemoradiotherapy. The receptor set was obtained from a human donor with HPV-associated anogenital cancer. CDR3s include the opening cysteine and the closing phenylalanine or tryptophan. The order of the fields is CDR3 DNA, CDR3 protein, V gene, J gene, clone size, D gene. A D gene is named only where the DNA matches it firmly. Size values are once, few and many counts, or a class for expanded clones, and some rows have none.

TGTGCCTGGAGAGCGGGGGGGCGGACCGGGGAGCTGTTTTTT	CAWRAGGRTGELFF	TRBV30	TRBJ2-2	.	TRBD2
TGCGCCAGCAGCCAAGAGGGGAGACAGGGAGGCCAGCCCCAGCATTTT	CASSQEGRQGGQPQHF	TRBV4-1	TRBJ1-5	.	TRBD1
TGTGCCAGCAGTCCGGGACGGAGCTCTGGGGCCAACGTCCTGACTTTC	CASSPGRSSGANVLTF	TRBV27	TRBJ2-6	.	.
TGTGCCAGCAGAAAAGCGGGAGGGCCCGGGGAGACCCAGTACTTC	CASRKAGGPGETQYF	TRBV6-5	TRBJ2-5	.	TRBD2
TGTGCCAGCACCCTTGGGTACGAGCAGTACTTC	CASTLGYEQYF	TRBV28	TRBJ2-7	once	.
TGCGCCAGCAGCCAAGAAGGGATGGCCTACGAGCAGTACTTC	CASSQEGMAYEQYF	TRBV4-1	TRBJ2-7	.	.
TGCAGCGTTTACAGGGAAAGGAATACGCAGTATTTT	CSVYRERNTQYF	TRBV29-1	TRBJ2-3	.	.
TGTGCCAGCAGCTTTGGACAAATAGACACCGGGGAGCTGTTTTTT	CASSFGQIDTGELFF	TRBV11-2	TRBJ2-2	.	.
TGTGCCAGCAGCCAGGATAGCGGGGGGGCCTTTTACGATACGCAGTATTTT	CASSQDSGGAFYDTQYF	TRBV14	TRBJ2-3	.	TRBD2
TGCAGCGTTGGGAGCGGTTCCACTCGGTACAATGAGCAGTTCTTC	CSVGSGSTRYNEQFF	TRBV29-1	TRBJ2-1	.	.
TGTGCCAGCAGCCCAACAGGGGGCACACTGACAGATACGCAGTATTTT	CASSPTGGTLTDTQYF	TRBV5-6	TRBJ2-3	.	TRBD1
TGTGCCAGCAGTTTCCCCGTTAGCTCCTACGAGCAGTACTTC	CASSFPVSSYEQYF	TRBV28	TRBJ2-7	.	.
TGTGCCAGCAGAAGCGCTAGCGGGGTCTACGAGCAGTACTTC	CASRSASGVYEQYF	TRBV7-9	TRBJ2-7	.	TRBD2
TGTGCCAGCAGCACCAGGAGACTAGCGGGAGGGTCTATTTTGTACGAGCAGTACTTC	CASSTRRLAGGSILYEQYF	TRBV5-6	TRBJ2-7	.	TRBD2
TGTGCCAGCAGCGCCGCGGGCGAGCAGTACTTC	CASSAAGEQYF	TRBV7-9	TRBJ2-7	few	.
TGTGCCAGCAAGGACAGGGGGTCTTTGACCGGGGAGCTGTTTTTT	CASKDRGSLTGELFF	TRBV28	TRBJ2-2	.	TRBD1
TGTGCCACCAGCAGAGATCTGGGGACCGCAGACTATGGCTACACCTTC	CATSRDLGTADYGYTF	TRBV15	TRBJ1-2	few	.
TGTGCCAGCAACCCGGTCGGGGCGTATGGCTACACCTTC	CASNPVGAYGYTF	TRBV7-9	TRBJ1-2	few	.
TGCGCCAGCAGCCAAGATTGGGGGGGGAATTCACCCCTCCACTTT	CASSQDWGGNSPLHF	TRBV4-1	TRBJ1-6	.	.
TGTGCCATCAGTGAGTCGACTAGCGGGGGGGAGACCCAGTACTTC	CAISESTSGGETQYF	TRBV10-3	TRBJ2-5	.	TRBD2
TGTGCCAGTAGTATATCACCGACAGGGACGGGGAAAGATACGCAGTATTTT	CASSISPTGTGKDTQYF	TRBV19	TRBJ2-3	.	TRBD1
TGTGCCAGCAGTCGGGACAGGGGGCGAGATACGCAGTATTTT	CASSRDRGRDTQYF	TRBV6-1	TRBJ2-3	.	TRBD1
TGTGCCAGCAGTTACTCCGGCGGGGGGGCCGCAGAGACCCAGTACTTC	CASSYSGGGAAETQYF	TRBV6-6	TRBJ2-5	once	TRBD2
TGTGCCAGCAGTCTTCACCGGGACCGAAATGAAAAACTGTTTTTT	CASSLHRDRNEKLFF	TRBV6-6	TRBJ1-4	.	.
TGTGCCAGCAGGGACTGGGAAAATCAGCCCCAGCATTTT	CASRDWENQPQHF	TRBV6-1	TRBJ1-5	few	.
TGTGCCAGCAGCCGGACAGGGGGCAATGAGCAGTTCTTC	CASSRTGGNEQFF	TRBV5-4	TRBJ2-1	once	TRBD1
TGTGCCAGCAGTTCCACAATCAGGGGCCAGATGGGGGGCTACACCTTC	CASSSTIRGQMGGYTF	TRBV6-5	TRBJ1-2	.	.
TGCGCCAGCAGGCTAGCGGGAATTACATCCTACGAGCAGTACTTC	CASRLAGITSYEQYF	TRBV5-1	TRBJ2-7	few	TRBD2
TGTGCCAGCTCACCTGGAACTGCATACACCGGGGAGCTGTTTTTT	CASSPGTAYTGELFF	TRBV18	TRBJ2-2	.	.
TGTGCCAGCAGTTTATCTGGGACACGGAAAGCGGCCGAGCAGTACTTC	CASSLSGTRKAAEQYF	TRBV28	TRBJ2-7	few	.
TGTGCCACCAGCAGAGATGGGACAGGGTCTGGTGGGCAGTACTTC	CATSRDGTGSGGQYF	TRBV15	TRBJ2-5	.	TRBD1
TGTGCCAGCACCCTACGTCGGGGGATGAACACTGAAGCTTTCTTT	CASTLRRGMNTEAFF	TRBV27	TRBJ1-1	.	.
TGCGCCAGCAGCTTGGCGGGGGGACTAAGAAACGAGCAGTACTTC	CASSLAGGLRNEQYF	TRBV5-1	TRBJ2-7	few	TRBD2
TGTGCCAGCAGTGAACCCCTTGCGCAGTTCTTC	CASSEPLAQFF	TRBV2	TRBJ2-1	.	.
TGTGCCCGGACGAGGGGGAGCTATGGCTACACCTTC	CARTRGSYGYTF	TRBV30	TRBJ1-2	once	.